Each of the 10 T cell receptor beta chains below was sequenced from the same sample in a study of T cell clonality in common variable immunodeficiency. These TCRs' antigens remain unknown. The study's findings and limits: Common variable immunodeficiency TCR beta sequences reportedly had fewer deletions and N-nucleotide insertions.

Clones were read by immunoSEQ multiplex PCR, and TCRdb kept only the in-frame ones, dropping some. The sample shows 23,000 or so clones, none of them appearing just once. Input material: peripheral blood mononuclear cells. These receptors came from a human donor with common variable immunodeficiency.

This clone has ten or more counts. The read gets to within 3 residues of the CDR3 end, and the germline J gene fills in the rest. The chain links TRBV18 to TRBJ2-7; D is ambiguous. Germline lookup yields CDR1 KGHSH and CDR2 LQKENI. V was shortened by 4 bases and J by 6 bases, with 13 bases between the two germline ends. The CDR3 consists of 13 residues. CDR3 sequence: CASSQRLEREQYF. The sequenced CDR3 bases are TGTGCCAGCTCACAACGCCTCGAGCGCGAG. The full variable domain, its missing parts supplied by reference TRBV18 and TRBJ2-7, is NAGVMQNPRHLVRRRGQEARLRCSPMKGHSHVYWYRQLPEEGLKFMVYLQKENIIDESGMPKERFSAEFPKEGPSILRIQQVVRGDSAAYFCASSQRLEREQYFGPGTRLTVT.

Ten or more counts support this clone. The CDR3 end lies 3 residues beyond the end of the read and is filled in from the germline J gene. The rearrangement uses TRBV19 and TRBJ2-4; 8 bases match TRBD1. CDR1 is LNHDA and CDR2 is SQIVND in the germline V gene (reference sequence). J was trimmed by 8 bases and V by 4 bases; bases with no gene match: 4. The CDR3 consists of 13 residues. CDR3 DNA (partial): TGTGCCAGTAGTACAGGGGGCCCGGACATT. Protein: CASSTGGPDI. The full-length CDR3 reads as CASSTGGPDIQYF.

CDR3: CASSVLSYTF. CDR3 DNA, as far as it was read: TGTGCCAGCAGTGTACTGAGC. V is TRBV6-1 and J is TRBJ1-2; D ambiguous. The read is 3 residues too short to cover the CDR3 end, so that end is filled in from the germline J gene. CDR1 is MNHNS and CDR2 is SASEGT in the germline V gene. This CDR3 is built from 10 residues.

In its sample, this clone was seen a few times. The read is 3 residues too short to cover the CDR3 end, so that end is filled in from the germline J gene. The rearrangement links TRBV2 to TRBJ2-7; TRBD2 aligns across 9 bases. Germline CDR1 reads SNHLY; CDR2 reads FYNNEI. The junction had 8 bases not matched to a gene; V was cut back by 3 bases and J by 5 bases. CDR3 size: 15 residues. The sequenced part of the CDR3 DNA is TGTGCCAGCAGTGATGGGTTAGCGGGAGTTGACGAG. It encodes CASSDGLAGVDE. The entire CDR3 is CASSDGLAGVDEQYF.

This clone was seen a handful of times. Read sequence stops 3 residues before the CDR3 end, and the germline J gene provides the missing end. The V and J genes are TRBV7-8 and TRBJ1-1, with 9 bases matching TRBD1. From germline, CDR1 is SGHVS and CDR2 FQNEAQ. There are 16 residues in the CDR3. The ends lost 2 bases at V and 2 bases at J; junction bases unmatched: 6. The part of the CDR3 DNA that was read is TGTGCCAGCAGCTTACCTTCGACAGGGGGTAACACTGAA. Translating gives CASSLPSTGGNTE. The entire CDR3 reads CASSLPSTGGNTEAFF.

The sample holds a few counts of this clone. The CDR3 goes on 3 residues after the read ends, and that part is filled in from the germline J gene. The V gene is TRBV7-9, the J gene TRBJ1-5; 9 bases map to TRBD1. The CDR3 contains 15 residues. Germline CDR1 and CDR2: SEHNR and FQNEAQ (reference sequence). V trimming: 5 bases; J trimming: 3 bases; junction bases outside the gene matches: 5. The covered CDR3 bases are TGTGCCAGCAGCCTGGACAGGGGAAACAATCAGCCC. This sequence encodes CASSLDRGNNQP. From start to end, the CDR3 is CASSLDRGNNQPQHF.

This clone was seen ten or more times. The read ends 3 residues before the CDR3 terminus; that terminus is restored from the germline J gene. The rearrangement uses TRBV7-8 and TRBJ1-2; 11 bases agree with TRBD1. Germline V CDR1 and CDR2: SGHVS, FQNEAQ. CDR3 length: 14 residues. The CDR3 bases that were read are TGTGCCAGCAGCTTAGAGGGACAGGGGGACGGC. Its protein product is CASSLEGQGDG. The CDR3, in full, reads CASSLEGQGDGYTF.

As for this clone: The CDR3 goes on 3 residues after the read ends, and that part is filled in from the germline J gene. At the DNA level, this CDR3 is encoded by other sequences in the same sample as well. The V gene is TRBV18, the J gene TRBJ1-2; D might be TRBD1 (5 bases). The CDR3 has 13 amino acids. V was cut by 6 bases and J by 6 bases, with 14 bases left in between. Per the germline V gene, CDR1 is KGHSH and CDR2 is LQKENI. The CDR3 reads CASSPLGGDGYTF. The DNA read from the CDR3 is TGTGCCAGCTCTCCGCTCGGGGGGGATGGC.

This clone was picked up many times. The read ends 3 residues shy of where the CDR3 ends; the end is completed using the germline J gene. The chain has TRBV19 and TRBJ2-3; maybe TRBD1 (6 bases). Germline V gives CDR1 LNHDA, CDR2 SQIVND (reference sequence). The CDR3 runs 13 residues. V was clipped by 7 bases and J by 1 base, with 9 bases between them. CDR3 bases read: TGTGCCAGTAACAGACAGGGCACAGATACG. It yields the protein CASNRQGTDT. The full CDR3 is CASNRQGTDTQYF.

There are a few counts of this clone. The DNA ends 3 residues before the CDR3 does, and the rest of the CDR3 is filled in from the germline J gene. The rearrangement joins TRBV5-1 to TRBJ2-1; 7 positions agree with TRBD1. The junction had 21 bases not matched to a gene; V was cut back by 4 bases and J by 5 bases. The CDR3 extends over 19 amino acids. Germline V gives CDR1 SGHRS, CDR2 YFSETQ. Partial CDR3 DNA: TGCGCCAGCAGCCGAGACCCGACAGGGAGCCGAACCCCTCACAATGAG. Its protein product is CASSRDPTGSRTPHNE. The CDR3 reads in full as CASSRDPTGSRTPHNEQFF.